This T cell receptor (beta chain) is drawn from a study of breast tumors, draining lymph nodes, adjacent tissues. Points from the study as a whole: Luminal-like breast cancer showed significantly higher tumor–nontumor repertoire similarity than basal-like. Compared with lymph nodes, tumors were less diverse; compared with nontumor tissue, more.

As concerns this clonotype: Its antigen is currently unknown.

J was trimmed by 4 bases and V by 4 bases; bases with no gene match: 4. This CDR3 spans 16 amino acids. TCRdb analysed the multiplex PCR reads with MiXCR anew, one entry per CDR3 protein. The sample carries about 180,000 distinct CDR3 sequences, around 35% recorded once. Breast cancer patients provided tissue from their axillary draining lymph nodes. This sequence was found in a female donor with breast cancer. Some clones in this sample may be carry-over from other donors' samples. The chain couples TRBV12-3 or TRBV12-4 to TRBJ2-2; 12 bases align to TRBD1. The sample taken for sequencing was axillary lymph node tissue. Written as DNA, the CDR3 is TGTGCCAGCAGTTGGGACAGGGGGCTTGGCACCGGGGAGCTGTTTTTT. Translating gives CASSWDRGLGTGELFF.